These T cell receptor beta chains were read from a single sample in a study of tumor-infiltrating lymphocytes in primary liver carcinoma. TCRdb itself ran the multiplex PCR reads through MiXCR, one entry per CDR3 protein. The sample holds hundreds of thousands of distinct CDR3 sequences, about 50% seen once. What was sequenced was peripheral blood. The receptor source for this set is a woman aged 25 to 45 with primary liver carcinoma and hepatitis B virus infection. Both conserved end residues are trimmed from each CDR3.

v_call cdr3_aa
TRBV11-3 ASSLGVSSNKQF
TRBV12-3/TRBV12-4 ASSSYPGSETQY
TRBV11-2 VSSLDHGTTYEQY
TRBV6-1 ASSGPGEIETQY
TRBV4-3 ASSQFRVLETQY
TRBV5-4 ASSSTSGSQGTQY
TRBV6-2/TRBV6-3 AGREGSYGYT
TRBV11-2 ASSDRQDTGELF
TRBV4-2 ASSPLTGSRETQY
TRBV13 ASSLGSGNPTKNYGYT
TRBV6-5 ASRMTGGFYNEQF
TRBV11-2 ASSSLPGYWPYEQY
TRBV21-1 ASSPPAGASNQPQH
TRBV28 ASSSEGYEQY
TRBV12-3/TRBV12-4 ASSTSGGVF
TRBV7-8 ASGGFAGGPYEQY
TRBV11-2 AGSSQLADEQF
TRBV4-2 ASSQVPTSGPENEHF
TRBV12-5 ASGLGAAGQETQY
TRBV5-4 ASSFGRGEQF
TRBV28 ASSLSGNNEQF
TRBV6-2/TRBV6-3 ATATSGSARANVLT
TRBV12-3/TRBV12-4 ASSISGDAFYNEQF
TRBV7-9 ASSLRGGGSPLH
TRBV5-6 ASSFNSDIRY
TRBV12-3/TRBV12-4 ASSLNFGDGYT
TRBV6-5 ASNSYGAVNYGYA
TRBV5-4 ASSPGTGEREQY
TRBV6-2/TRBV6-3 ASSYIAVSTYEQY
TRBV19 ASSIGEAYNEQF
TRBV6-5 ASSPNLNAARRGETHY
TRBV28 ASRTGLGTDTQY
TRBV11-2 ASSAQGEYYGYT
TRBV12-3/TRBV12-4 ASSSADSYNSPLH
TRBV30 AWTGSYNEQF
TRBV29-1 SVGVGLVKNIQY
TRBV29-1 GAQANTEDF
TRBV12-3/TRBV12-4 ASRTGANTGELF
TRBV11-2 ASSLGGGLEQY
TRBV11-3 ASSKARNIGELF
TRBV7-8 ASSPKSGGGKQY
TRBV11-2 ASSIDRVSYNEQF
TRBV7-8 ASSYYTTGELF
TRBV28 ASLGPRLASNQPQH
TRBV6-5 ASRARLGSSTDTQY
TRBV6-2/TRBV6-3 ASSPARGRGSYEQY
TRBV28 ACNVGGSYNEQF
TRBV12-5 ASGETGDQPQH
TRBV11-1 ASGWTGGDYGYT
TRBV29-1 SIEAGESGYT
TRBV4-2 ANSQGYQRDVEDTQY